The subject of this entry is one T cell receptor (beta chain). Its antigen is unidentified. The junction and the germline gene differ at one end; a read error may be behind it. Isolation of CD4+ naive, central memory, regulatory and stem cell-like memory cells was achieved by sorting via CD45RO/CCR7/CD25/CD127/CD95/CD27. This record comes from a study of beta chain features in type 1 diabetes. General study results and limits: In all four CD4+ subsets, TCRB CDR3 length was significantly, moderately reduced in type 1 diabetes. PCR may have favored shorter templates equally in patients and controls.

The isolated RNA, all of it, was reverse transcribed, so expressed TCRB transcripts were what got sequenced. Generated by immunoSEQ multiplex PCR, the TCRdb table keeps only in-frame clones and is missing some. Of fewer than 200,000 clones listed, 10% were seen once; the top ten hold less than 0.5%. The sample comprised central memory CD4+ T cells from blood. The clonotype originates from a man younger than 45 with type 1 diabetes.

Here the CDR3 reads CASTTGGWAAPIF. CDR3 sequence (DNA): TGTGCCAGCACCACCGGGGGGTGGGCAGCCCCTATCTTC. The V call is TRBV7-2, the J call TRBJ2-1, with 7 bases that match TRBD2. Germline V lookup: CDR1 SGHTA, CDR2 FQGNSA. CDR3 length: 13 residues.